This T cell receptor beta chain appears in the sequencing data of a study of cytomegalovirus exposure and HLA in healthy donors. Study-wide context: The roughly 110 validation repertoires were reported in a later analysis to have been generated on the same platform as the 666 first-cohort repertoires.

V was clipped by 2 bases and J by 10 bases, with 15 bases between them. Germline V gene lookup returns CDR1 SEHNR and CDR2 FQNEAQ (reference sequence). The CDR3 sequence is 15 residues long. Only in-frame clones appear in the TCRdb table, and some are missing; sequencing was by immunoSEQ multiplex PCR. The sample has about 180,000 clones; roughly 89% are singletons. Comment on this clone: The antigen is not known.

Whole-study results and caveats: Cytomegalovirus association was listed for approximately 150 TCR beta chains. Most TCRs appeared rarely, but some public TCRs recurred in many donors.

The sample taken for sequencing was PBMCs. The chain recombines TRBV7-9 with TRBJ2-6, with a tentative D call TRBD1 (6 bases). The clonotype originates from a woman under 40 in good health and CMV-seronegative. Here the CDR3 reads CASSLPLGTSNVLTF. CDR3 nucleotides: TGTGCCAGCAGCTTACCTCTGGGGACATCGAACGTCCTGACTTTC. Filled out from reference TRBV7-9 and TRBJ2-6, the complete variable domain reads DTGVSQNPRHKITKRGQNVTFRCDPISEHNRLYWYRQTLGQGPEFLTYFQNEAQLEKSRLLSDRFSAERPKGSFSTLEIQRTEQGDSAMYLCASSLPLGTSNVLTFGAGSRLTVL.